The T cell receptor beta chain described here comes from a study of blood T cells in healthy people across ages (dated by TCRdb to 2013 to 2016). The study in broad terms: Template switching captured roughly one uniquely barcoded TCR beta cDNA molecule per two T cells in model experiments. The donors were divided into four age groups: young (average around 15 years), middle-aged (under 40), aged (approximately 62) and long-lived (82). Age-related changes in TCR beta repertoire diversity were measured in the study by deep sequencing normalized with unique cDNA molecular identifiers. Using the same blood draw, the study looked at two additional independent replicas of 1 million unique cDNA reads for two donors, one aged 18 to 30 and the other aged 80 or older. What the research found in general, with its limitations: Because the CMV infection status of the donors was unknown, age-related changes in expanded clonotypes may potentially have been confounded. Observed TCR beta diversity per million T cells fell roughly linearly with age, and a significant reduction was already apparent by age around 36. Because profiling used bulk unsorted PBMCs, naive and antigen-experienced compartments could not be compared conclusively. Estimates of total diversity from one million sequenced T cells were regarded as lower bounds and underestimates. There was a strong correlation between observed TCR beta diversity and the percentage of naive T cells measured by flow cytometry. Compared with the aged group, the long-lived group had more naive CD4+ T cells, fewer expanded clones and increased TCR diversity, suggesting age selection.

The germline V gene provides CDR1 MDHEN and CDR2 SYDVKM. Including the terminal cysteine and phenylalanine, the CDR3 comprises 18 residues. Only the CDR3 part of the read is kept: 54 bases, read in frame from the first base. The donors were under 40 Caucasian individuals from Russia, aged roughly 6 to 95 years, who were systemically healthy. Ten milliliters of peripheral blood were drawn from each donor into EDTA-treated Vacutainer tubes. Ficoll-Paque density-gradient centrifugation was used to isolate PBMCs, with at least 7 million per sample. Total RNA, at least 6 micrograms per sample, was extracted from PBMCs with Trizol reagent. The percentages of naive CD45RAhigh/CD27high T cells were determined by flow cytometry on a PBMC aliquot from every donor. Receptors were amplified or captured by 5' RACE. Sequencer: Illumina HiSeq 2500. A second PCR of roughly 6 to 12 cycles was run with a J-beta primer mix and a sample-barcoded 5' primer. A unique molecular identifier was introduced onto each TCR beta cDNA molecule by a template-switch 5' adaptor carrying 12 random nucleotides. Each sample yielded at least 3 million CDR3-containing paired-end reads. All of the RNA was converted into first-strand cDNA using the Mint cDNA synthesis kit, with a TRBC-specific oligonucleotide serving as the primer. All cDNA was treated with uracil-DNA glycosylase and then went through a first 18-cycle PCR with the universal primers M1SS and BC2_uni_R. The authors' pipeline ran thus. For normalization, 1 million high-quality reads, each with a distinct molecular identifier, were randomly selected from each sample. Instead of being binned into consensus sequences, reads that shared molecular identifiers were thrown out. MiTCR, run with a Q25 quality threshold and the strictest error-elimination algorithm, handled CDR3 identification, clonotype clustering and error correction. A nonparametric unseen species model with Euler transformation was used to estimate a lower bound on total TCR beta diversity. TCRdb cleaned the public reads at Q25 with fastp, built clones with MiXCR and kept in-frame beta chains. Rows with one shared CDR3 protein collapse into an entry with the most common genes and DNA. These V and J calls derive from TCRdb rather than the authors' analysis. The sample table contains some 760,000 distinct CDR3 sequences; only one count was recorded for approximately 25% of them. The top ten clones comprise 9% to 9.5% of the sample.

A few counts support this clonotype. Its antigen has not been determined. The junction departs from the called germline gene at one end, perhaps through a read error. This sample also belongs to another study, concerning T cells of mothers and their children. The second publication reports: The donors were nine systemically healthy Caucasian individuals, made up of three mothers and their six children. cDNA synthesis consumed the entire amount of extracted RNA, loaded at around 1.4 ug RNA in each 15 ul reaction. In the second PCR, sample barcodes and 2-4 random nucleotides were introduced via the M1S primer. More than 8 million TCR beta CDR3 reads were obtained from each mother, and 2.5 million to 3 million reads were obtained from each child. Thymic selection similarly shapes TCR recombination output in related and unrelated pairs, with minor effect from inherited differences. Normalized repertoire overlap was always found to be slightly, but never significantly, higher in related mother-child pairs than in unrelated mother-child pairs. Persistent microchimeric T cell clones were not detected, at a sensitivity of about 100 clones per million clonotypes. To look for features that set related mother-child pairs apart from unrelated individuals, the researchers ran deep NGS to compare the TCR beta repertoires of mothers and children. The mean age was around 42 +/- 4 years for the mothers and around 11 +/- 4 years for the children. After adapter ligation was performed with NEBNext reagents, the libraries were sequenced on an Illumina HiSeq 2000 with 100+100 nt paired-end reads. To prevent cross-contamination, the mother and child libraries were prepared one month apart and sequenced in separate runs. For each donor, between 500,000 and 2,000,000 distinct TCR beta clonotypes were identified. Naive TCR beta clonotypes were estimated from low-frequency clonotypes matched to each donor's FACS-determined naive share, without sorting.

The material sequenced was blood. The chain links TRBV28 with TRBJ2-7, with 7 junctional bases fitting TRBD1. This sequence originates from a boy aged 5-17 years in good health. The CDR3 is CASSSGRFRDSSSYERYF. The bases read TGTGCCAGCAGCTCCGGCCGGTTCCGGGACAGTTCCTCCTACGAGCGGTACTTC.